This T cell receptor beta chain was documented in a study of identical twins. Study outcomes and limitations: Clonotypes of the beta chain that were abundant in cord blood carried fewer insertions (memory repertoires showed none).

Via MiXCR, TCRdb re-called the 5' RACE reads, giving one row per CDR3 protein. The table lists hundreds of thousands of distinct CDR3 sequences, 24% of them singletons. From germline, CDR1 is LNHNV and CDR2 YYDKDF (reference sequence). V lost 3 bases to trimming and J lost 2 bases; unmatched junction nucleotides: 18. CDR3 length equals 20 residues. As regards this clonotype: Its specificity is unknown.

The same data also contributed to another study, on T cells expressing NK-cell markers.

The V gene is TRBV15, the J gene TRBJ2-1; 8 nucleotides line up with TRBD2. The source is a woman younger than 30 in good health. Sequenced material: CD4+ T cells sorted from blood. The CDR3 protein is CATSRRVGRATWIAYNEQFF. The CDR3 nucleotides read TGTGCCACCAGCAGGCGCGTCGGGAGGGCCACTTGGATCGCCTACAATGAGCAGTTCTTC. Complete variable domain (other parts from reference TRBV15 and TRBJ2-1): DAMVIQNPRYQVTQFGKPVTLSCSQTLNHNVMYWYQQKSSQAPKLLFHYYDKDFNNEADTPDNFQSRRPNTSFCFLDIRSPGLGDTAMYLCATSRRVGRATWIAYNEQFFGPGTRLTVL.